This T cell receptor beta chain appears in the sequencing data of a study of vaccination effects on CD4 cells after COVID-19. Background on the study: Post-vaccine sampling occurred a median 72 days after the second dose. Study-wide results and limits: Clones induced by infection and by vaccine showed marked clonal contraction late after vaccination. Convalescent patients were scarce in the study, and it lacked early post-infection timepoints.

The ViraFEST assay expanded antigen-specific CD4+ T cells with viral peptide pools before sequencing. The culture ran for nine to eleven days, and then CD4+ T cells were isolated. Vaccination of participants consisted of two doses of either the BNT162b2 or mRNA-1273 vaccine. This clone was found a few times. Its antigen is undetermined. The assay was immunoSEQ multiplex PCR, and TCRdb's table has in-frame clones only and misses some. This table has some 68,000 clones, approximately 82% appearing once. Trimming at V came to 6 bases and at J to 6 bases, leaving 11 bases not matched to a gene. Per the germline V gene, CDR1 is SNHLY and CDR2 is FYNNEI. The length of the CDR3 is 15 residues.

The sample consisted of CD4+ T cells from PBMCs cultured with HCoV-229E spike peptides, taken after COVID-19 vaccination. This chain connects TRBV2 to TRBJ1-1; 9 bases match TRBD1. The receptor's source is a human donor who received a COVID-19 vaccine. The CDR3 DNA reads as TGTGCCAGCAGAAGACAGGGGGGATCAACACCTGAAGCTTTCTTT. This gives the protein CASRRQGGSTPEAFF.